This TCR beta chain was identified in a study of blood T cells in healthy people across ages. A second PCR, run for about 7 to 11 cycles, used a sample-barcoded 5' primer plus a J-beta primer mix. One entry per CDR3 protein results from TCRdb running MiXCR on the 5' RACE reads. This sample carries 1.6 million or so distinct CDR3 sequences, 30% to 40% of them seen once, and the ten largest clones take 11%. Germline CDR1 reads MNHEY; CDR2 reads SVGEGT. V lost 5 bases to trimming and J lost 6 bases, with 10 bases between them. This CDR3 region has 13 residues. J is TRBJ1-4 and V is TRBV6-2 or TRBV6-3, with D unresolved. Sequencing used blood. The TCR originated in a woman aged 25 to 39 in good health. The CDR3 nucleotides are TGTGCCAGCAGTGCCCGGTCTTATGAAAAACTGTTTTTT. Protein: CASSARSYEKLFF.